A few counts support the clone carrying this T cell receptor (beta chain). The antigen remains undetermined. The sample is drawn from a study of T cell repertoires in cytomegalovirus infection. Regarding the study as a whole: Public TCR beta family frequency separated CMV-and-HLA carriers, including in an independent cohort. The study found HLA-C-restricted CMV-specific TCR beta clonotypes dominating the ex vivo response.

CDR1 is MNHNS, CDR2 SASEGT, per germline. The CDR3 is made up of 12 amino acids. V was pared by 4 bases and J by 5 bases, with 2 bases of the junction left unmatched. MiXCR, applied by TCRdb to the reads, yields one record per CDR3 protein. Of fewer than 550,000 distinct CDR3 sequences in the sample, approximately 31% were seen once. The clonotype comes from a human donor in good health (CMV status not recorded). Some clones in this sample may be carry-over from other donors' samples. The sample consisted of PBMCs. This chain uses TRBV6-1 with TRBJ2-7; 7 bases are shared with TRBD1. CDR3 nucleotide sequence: TGTGCCAGCAGTGGGGACAGAAACGAGCAGTACTTC. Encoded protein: CASSGDRNEQYF.